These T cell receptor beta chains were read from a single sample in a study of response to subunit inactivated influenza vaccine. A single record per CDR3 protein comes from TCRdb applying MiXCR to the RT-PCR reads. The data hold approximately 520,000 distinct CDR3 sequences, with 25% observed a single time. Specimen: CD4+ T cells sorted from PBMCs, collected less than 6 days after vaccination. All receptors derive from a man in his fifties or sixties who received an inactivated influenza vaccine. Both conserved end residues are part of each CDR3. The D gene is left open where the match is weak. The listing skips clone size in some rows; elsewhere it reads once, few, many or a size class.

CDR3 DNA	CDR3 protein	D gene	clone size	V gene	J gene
TGCAGCGCCGGACAGGGTCTATGGACAGATACGCAGTATTTT	CSAGQGLWTDTQYF	TRBD1	NA	TRBV29-1	TRBJ2-3
TGCGCCAGCAGCTTGGTGAGGGACTCAGGCGGGGACACTGAAGCTTTCTTT	CASSLVRDSGGDTEAFF	NA	NA	TRBV5-1	TRBJ1-1
TGTGCCAGCTCACCCAGATGGGCAGGGACTAATGAAAAACTGTTTTTT	CASSPRWAGTNEKLFF	NA	NA	TRBV18	TRBJ1-4
TGTGCCAGCAGCTACTCCAGACTAGCGGGAGGGCCCCATGAGCAGTTCTTC	CASSYSRLAGGPHEQFF	TRBD2	few	TRBV11-2	TRBJ2-1
TGTGCCAGTAGTCCAATACAGGGGATGACTAACATGAACACTGAAGCTTTCTTT	CASSPIQGMTNMNTEAFF	TRBD1	few	TRBV19	TRBJ1-1
TGCAGCGTCGAGGGGTTCATCACTGAAGCTTTCTTT	CSVEGFITEAFF	NA	few	TRBV29-1	TRBJ1-1
TGTGCCAGCTCCGGCGGACAGGGTGCCCCCTATGGCTACACCTTC	CASSGGQGAPYGYTF	TRBD1	NA	TRBV6-1	TRBJ1-2
TGTGCCAGCATCCTGGGGGGGGGCGGAGCAGATACGCAGTATTTT	CASILGGGGADTQYF	NA	many	TRBV12-3/TRBV12-4	TRBJ2-3
TGCGCCAGCAGCTTGTGGGCAGGGGCCGAATACGAGCAGTACTTC	CASSLWAGAEYEQYF	NA	many	TRBV5-1	TRBJ2-7
TGTGCCAGCAGCCAAATTTTGCGGGCACGTCGGACTGAAGCTTTCTTT	CASSQILRARRTEAFF	NA	NA	TRBV3-1	TRBJ1-1
TGCAGTGCGCCGACTAGAAGTCTCCAAGAGACCCAGTACTTC	CSAPTRSLQETQYF	NA	NA	TRBV20-1	TRBJ2-5
TGTGCCAGCAGAGGGGACAGGGCAATAAGGGAATACAATGAGCAGTTCTTC	CASRGDRAIREYNEQFF	TRBD1	NA	TRBV6-2/TRBV6-3	TRBJ2-1
TGTGCCAGCAGCCAATGGATATTGGATCTTGGAGGCTACACCTTC	CASSQWILDLGGYTF	NA	NA	TRBV3-1	TRBJ1-2
TGTGCCAGCAACCAACGGACAGCCCTCTATGGCTACACCTTC	CASNQRTALYGYTF	NA	NA	TRBV28	TRBJ1-2
TGTGCCAGCAGCGTAGCATCCAGGGCAGACTATGGCTACACCTTC	CASSVASRADYGYTF	NA	NA	TRBV9	TRBJ1-2
TGCGCCAGCAGCCAAGAGGGCAGGGGACCCACCGGGGAGCTGTTTTTT	CASSQEGRGPTGELFF	NA	NA	TRBV4-3	TRBJ2-2
TGTGCCAGAAGAGACAGGGCCGAGCAGTACTTC	CARRDRAEQYF	TRBD1	NA	TRBV2	TRBJ2-7
TGTGCCAGCAGTAGCATGTCTCCGAACACCGGGGAGCTGTTTTTT	CASSSMSPNTGELFF	NA	NA	TRBV6-1	TRBJ2-2
TGCGCCAGCAGCCCCGGACAGGCAGCTTGGAATGAGCAGTTCTTC	CASSPGQAAWNEQFF	TRBD1	NA	TRBV5-1	TRBJ2-1
TGTGCCAGCAGCTCCCTAGCGGGGGGGCAAACGCAGTATTTT	CASSSLAGGQTQYF	TRBD2	NA	TRBV5-4	TRBJ2-3
TGTGCCAGCAGCTTGGCCATAGGAGATACGCAGTATTTT	CASSLAIGDTQYF	NA	few	TRBV5-4	TRBJ2-3
TGCAGCGCCGAGGAGACCGTGGGCGGGCAGTACTTC	CSAEETVGGQYF	NA	many	TRBV29-1	TRBJ2-7
TGCGCCAGCAGCCAAGATTTTAAGAACTACGAGCAGTACTTC	CASSQDFKNYEQYF	NA	few	TRBV4-3	TRBJ2-7
TGTGCCAGCAGCACACGACGCTTGAGCTCCTACGAGCAGTACTTC	CASSTRRLSSYEQYF	NA	few	TRBV5-6	TRBJ2-7
TGTGCCAGCAGTCGACTAGCGGGGGCCTCCGGGAATGAGCAGTTCTTC	CASSRLAGASGNEQFF	TRBD2	few	TRBV2	TRBJ2-1
TGTGCTAGCAGCTCAGGGGGACTGGACCAAGAGACCCAGTACTTC	CASSSGGLDQETQYF	NA	few	TRBV7-7	TRBJ2-5
TGCAGCGCCAGGGGGCGCGAAACCTATGGCTACACCTTC	CSARGRETYGYTF	TRBD1	NA	TRBV29-1	TRBJ1-2
TGCGCCAGCAGCGGGACACAGGGACCCTACGAGCAGTACTTC	CASSGTQGPYEQYF	NA	NA	TRBV10-1	TRBJ2-7
TGTGCCAGCAGCCAAGGGACAGGGGGATACAATGAGCAGTTCTTC	CASSQGTGGYNEQFF	TRBD1	few	TRBV3-1	TRBJ2-1
TGCAGCGTTGAAGTGGAGGACCTCCCCTACGAGCAGTACTTC	CSVEVEDLPYEQYF	NA	NA	TRBV29-1	TRBJ2-7
TGTGCCAGCAGTAGCCCTACAGGAGCCAACTATAGGCAGTACTTC	CASSSPTGANYRQYF	NA	NA	TRBV28	TRBJ2-7
TGTGCCAGCAGCTTGGGCTGGGGGTTGGGTGAAGCTTTCTTT	CASSLGWGLGEAFF	NA	NA	TRBV5-6	TRBJ1-1
TGCGCCAGCAGCCAAGCTGTAGGGGGACTAGGGGGATACAATGAGCAGTTCTTC	CASSQAVGGLGGYNEQFF	TRBD2	NA	TRBV4-3	TRBJ2-1
TGTGCCAGCAGGCGACACAGGGTCAGGGACACTGAAGCTTTCTTT	CASRRHRVRDTEAFF	NA	few	TRBV7-9	TRBJ1-1
TGTGCCAGCAGCCAGCAACAGGGGAGAACTGAAACTTTCTTT	CASSQQQGRTETFF	TRBD1	NA	TRBV4-2	TRBJ1-1
TGCGCCAGCAGCTACGGACAGGGCGTGACCCAGTACTTC	CASSYGQGVTQYF	TRBD1	NA	TRBV5-1	TRBJ2-5
TGTGCCACCAGTGATTCTGGTAGAGGCTACACCTTC	CATSDSGRGYTF	NA	once	TRBV24-1	TRBJ1-2
TGTGCCACCAGCAGAGGGGGGCTCTCTGGAAACACCATATATTTT	CATSRGGLSGNTIYF	NA	few	TRBV15	TRBJ1-3
TGTGCCAGCAGGCCGACGAGGGGGGCAGATACGCAGTATTTT	CASRPTRGADTQYF	NA	few	TRBV7-2	TRBJ2-3
TGTGCCAGCTCACCGGGGGGCCCGGGAGATACGCAGTATTTT	CASSPGGPGDTQYF	NA	few	TRBV18	TRBJ2-3
TGCAGTGCTAGAGAGCCCCCGAGGGAGACCCAGTACTTC	CSAREPPRETQYF	NA	NA	TRBV20-1	TRBJ2-5
TGTGCCAGCAGTTACTCGAAAGGAGGGAGCACTGAAGCTTTCTTT	CASSYSKGGSTEAFF	NA	NA	TRBV6-5	TRBJ1-1
TGTGCCAACCAATTGGGGGATTTCCAGGTGAACACTGAAGCTTTCTTT	CANQLGDFQVNTEAFF	NA	NA	TRBV5-4	TRBJ1-1
TGCAGTGCTAGAGAAAGGGTGGAGACCCAGTACTTC	CSARERVETQYF	NA	few	TRBV20-1	TRBJ2-5
TGCGCCAGCAGCTTGGTGGGCAGGGGGGATGAAGCTTTCTTT	CASSLVGRGDEAFF	TRBD1	NA	TRBV5-1	TRBJ1-1
TGTGCCAGCAGCTCAGGACTAGCGGGAGCCGGGGAGCTGTTTTTT	CASSSGLAGAGELFF	TRBD2	many	TRBV7-3	TRBJ2-2
TGTGCCAGCAGTTCAGCAGCCGGGACAGGGTCCACAGATACGCAGTATTTT	CASSSAAGTGSTDTQYF	TRBD1	few	TRBV28	TRBJ2-3
TGCGCCAGCAGCTTTGCCCCTTTAGCGGGAGACTACAATGAGCAGTTCTTC	CASSFAPLAGDYNEQFF	TRBD2	few	TRBV5-1	TRBJ2-1
TGCAGTGCTACTAGACAAGGAGTCTACGAGCAGTACTTC	CSATRQGVYEQYF	NA	many	TRBV20-1	TRBJ2-7
TGTGCCAGCTCTTCGAGTCTAGCGGGAGGCCTGAGCTCTGGGGCCAACGTCCTGACTTTC	CASSSSLAGGLSSGANVLTF	TRBD2	few	TRBV18	TRBJ2-6
TGCAGTGCTAGCGCCGAGGCTTACAATGAGCAGTTCTTC	CSASAEAYNEQFF	NA	NA	TRBV20-1	TRBJ2-1
TGCAGCGGGGGACAGGGCACCGGCGGGGAGCTGTTTTTT	CSGGQGTGGELFF	TRBD1	few	TRBV29-1	TRBJ2-2
TGTGCCAGCAGCCCGAGACTAGCGGAACTACGCGAGCAGTACTTC	CASSPRLAELREQYF	TRBD2	NA	TRBV7-9	TRBJ2-7
TGTGCCAGCAGCGCCTCGGGAGGGCCGAACACTGAAGCTTTCTTT	CASSASGGPNTEAFF	NA	few	TRBV25-1	TRBJ1-1
TGTGCCAGCAGCCAAGAGGTCAGGAGAAATACCAACACTGAAGCTTTCTTT	CASSQEVRRNTNTEAFF	NA	NA	TRBV3-1	TRBJ1-1
TGTGCCAGCAGTGAGGGGAACAGCTACAATGAGCAGTTCTTC	CASSEGNSYNEQFF	NA	NA	TRBV25-1	TRBJ2-1
TGTGCCAGCAGCTTAGAAGGGGGCTCGAACACCGGGGAGCTGTTTTTT	CASSLEGGSNTGELFF	TRBD1	many	TRBV7-6	TRBJ2-2